This T cell receptor beta chain was recovered during a study of long-term antiretroviral therapy in people with HIV. Germline values: CDR1 SGHVS, CDR2 FNYEAQ. The CDR3 covers 12 residues. V lost 5 bases to trimming and J lost 5 bases, with 9 bases between them. The table lists this clone with a count of one. Its antigen is undetermined. Study-level findings and limits: Dominating the repertoire at all time points were the clones that expanded before ART. HIV repertoires had narrower CDR3 length ranges than controls.

Researchers report immunoSEQ v3.0 was run at survey level. Sequenced by immunoSEQ multiplex PCR; TCRdb stores in-frame clones only, minus some. The table includes 24,000 or so clones, 75% to 90% detected once. This TCR derives from a man aged 40-55 years with HIV. The sequencing used unsorted PBMCs, collected 2.3 years after starting antiretroviral therapy. The V and J genes are TRBV7-6 and TRBJ2-5; no firm D call. In nucleotides, the CDR3 is TGTGCCAGCAGCCCTTTGAGGGAGACCCAGTACTTC. Protein sequence: CASSPLRETQYF.